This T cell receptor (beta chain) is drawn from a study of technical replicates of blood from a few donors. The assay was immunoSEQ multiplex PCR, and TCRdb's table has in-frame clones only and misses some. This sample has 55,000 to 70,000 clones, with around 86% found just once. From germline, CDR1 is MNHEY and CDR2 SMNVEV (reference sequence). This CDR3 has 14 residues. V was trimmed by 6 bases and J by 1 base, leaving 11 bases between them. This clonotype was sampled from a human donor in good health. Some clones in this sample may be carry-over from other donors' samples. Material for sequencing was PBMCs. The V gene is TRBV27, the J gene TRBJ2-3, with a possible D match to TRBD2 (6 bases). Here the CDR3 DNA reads TGTGCCAGCAGAAGGGCTAGCGGCACAGATACGCAGTATTTT. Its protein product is CASRRASGTDTQYF.